The clone carrying this T cell receptor beta chain was seen repeatedly, ten times or more. The record originates from a study of T cells in Graves' hyperthyroidism and ophthalmopathy. Regions amplified from RNA transcripts were the TCR beta CDR3 regions. Researchers ran a first-round RT-PCR on the TCR CDR3 using the HTBI primer set. TCRdb processed the multiplex PCR reads anew with MiXCR; each CDR3 protein has one entry. The data contain about 400,000 distinct CDR3 sequences, 15% to 19% of them singletons. The authors deemed Graves' hyperthyroidism stable absent ophthalmopathy progression within 18 months. Hyperthyroidism in the patients, aged 18 to 65, was newly diagnosed and under 2 months in duration. Patients were excluded because of uncontrolled infection, other autoimmune disease, pregnancy or lactation. The germline V gene encodes CDR1 KGHSH and CDR2 LQKENI. Trimming cost V 2 bases and J 5 bases, with 9 bases left between them. This CDR3 is 13 amino acids long.

This receptor was taken from a woman aged 18 to 35 with Graves' hyperthyroidism. Sequencing was done on a sample of blood. The rearrangement uses TRBV18 and TRBJ1-2, with unresolved D. CDR3 region: CASSPYSVYGYTF. As DNA, the CDR3 is TGTGCCAGCTCACCATACAGTGTGTATGGCTACACCTTC. Full variable domain (rest looked up from reference TRBV18 and TRBJ1-2): NAGVMQNPRHLVRRRGQEARLRCSPMKGHSHVYWYRQLPEEGLKFMVYLQKENIIDESGMPKERFSAEFPKEGPSILRIQQVVRGDSAAYFCASSPYSVYGYTFGSGTRLTVV.